This T cell receptor (beta chain) was captured in a study of Graves' ophthalmopathy and Graves' hyperthyroidism. Study results and caveats: At just over 70% sensitivity and roughly 72% specificity, the model predicted progression of the ophthalmopathy. Using 13 signatures, a model distinguished ophthalmopathy from stable hyperthyroidism, reaching around 88% sensitivity and approximately 80% specificity.

The table lists this clonotype with many counts. Antigen: not known. Pregnant or lactating patients and those with other autoimmune diseases or uncontrolled infections were excluded. The diagnosis combined clinical symptoms, thyroxine, TRAb, thyroid ultrasound and orbital computed tomography scans. Per the germline V gene, CDR1 is SGHTS and CDR2 is YDEGEE. V lost 2 bases to trimming and J lost 10 bases, with 15 bases between them. CDR3 size: 13 residues. The TCR beta CDR3 regions underwent amplification from RNA transcripts. RT-PCR was first run with HTBI primers, then multiplex PCR in a second round. TCRdb independently ran MiXCR on the multiplex PCR reads; one entry per CDR3 protein. The sample lists hundreds of thousands of distinct CDR3 sequences, over 40% seen once, with more than 3% in the top ten.

The sample was peripheral blood. The TCR comes from an adult man with Graves' ophthalmopathy. This chain connects TRBV5-8 to TRBJ1-2; weak D call: TRBD1 (6 bases). The CDR3 bases are TGTGCCAGCAGCTTAACACAGGGCGTTGACTACACCTTC. It codes for CASSLTQGVDYTF.